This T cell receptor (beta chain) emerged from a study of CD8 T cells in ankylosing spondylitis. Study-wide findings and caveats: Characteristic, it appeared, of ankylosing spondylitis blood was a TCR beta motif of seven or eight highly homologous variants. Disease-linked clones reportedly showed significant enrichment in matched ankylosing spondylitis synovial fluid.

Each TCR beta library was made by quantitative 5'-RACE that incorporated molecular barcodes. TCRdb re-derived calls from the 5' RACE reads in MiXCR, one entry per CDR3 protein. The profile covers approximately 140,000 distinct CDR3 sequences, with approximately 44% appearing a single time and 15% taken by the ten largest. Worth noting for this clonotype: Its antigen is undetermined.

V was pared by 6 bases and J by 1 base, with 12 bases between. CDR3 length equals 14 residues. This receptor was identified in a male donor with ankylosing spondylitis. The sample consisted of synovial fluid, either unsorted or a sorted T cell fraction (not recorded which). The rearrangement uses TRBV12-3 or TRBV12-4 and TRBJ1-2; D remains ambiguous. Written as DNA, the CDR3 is TGTGCCAGCAGCTATCCAGGTGATAACTATGGCTACACCTTC. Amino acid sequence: CASSYPGDNYGYTF.